These 2 T cell receptor beta chains share one sample of origin, sequenced in a study of T cell responses to AZD1222 COVID-19 vaccine. Clones were read by immunoSEQ multiplex PCR, and TCRdb kept only the in-frame ones, dropping some. Found here are 150,000 to 180,000 clones, around 90% of them singletons; the top ten hold 15% to 20%. Sequenced material: peripheral blood, taken on day 0 of AZD1222 vaccination. The receptors derive from an adult in good health.

J is TRBJ2-1 and V is TRBV7-9; TRBD2 aligns across 8 bases. Germline V gene lookup returns CDR1 SEHNR and CDR2 FQNEAQ (reference sequence). Trimming at V came to 1 base and at J to 4 bases, leaving 6 bases not matched to a gene. The CDR3 runs 16 residues. CDR3 loop: CASSLGGGGPYNEQFF. CDR3 bases: TGTGCCAGCAGCTTAGGAGGCGGGGGGCCTTACAATGAGCAGTTCTTC.

The V call is TRBV7-8, the J call TRBJ1-2, with TRBD1 as a possible D gene (5 bases). This CDR3 has 14 residues. The V gene lost 6 bases and the J gene lost 2 bases, with 13 bases spanning the gap. From germline, CDR1 is SGHVS and CDR2 FQNEAQ. The chain's CDR3 is CASSQTAGNYGYTF. CDR3 nucleotide sequence: TGTGCCAGCAGTCAGACAGCCGGCAACTATGGCTACACCTTC.